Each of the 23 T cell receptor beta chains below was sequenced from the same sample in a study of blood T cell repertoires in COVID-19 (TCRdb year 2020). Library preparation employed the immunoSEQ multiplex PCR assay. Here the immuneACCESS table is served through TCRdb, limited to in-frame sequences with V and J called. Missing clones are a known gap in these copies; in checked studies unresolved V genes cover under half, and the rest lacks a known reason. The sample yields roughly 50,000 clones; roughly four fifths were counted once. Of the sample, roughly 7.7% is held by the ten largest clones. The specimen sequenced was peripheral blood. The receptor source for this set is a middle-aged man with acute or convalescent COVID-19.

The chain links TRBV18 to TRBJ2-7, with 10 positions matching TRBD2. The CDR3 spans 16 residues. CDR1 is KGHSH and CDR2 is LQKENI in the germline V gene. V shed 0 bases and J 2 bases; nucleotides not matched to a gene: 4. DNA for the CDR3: TGTGCCAGCTCACCACCGGCTAGCGGGAGCCCCTACGAGCAGTACTTC. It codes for CASSPPASGSPYEQYF.

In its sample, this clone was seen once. This CDR3 reads CASNPEDYYGYTF. The DNA for the CDR3 is TGTGCCAGTAACCCGGAGGACTACTATGGCTACACCTTC. The rearrangement uses TRBV19 and TRBJ1-2; D is unclear. CDR3 size: 13 residues. Trimming cost V 7 bases and J 3 bases, with 12 bases left between them. Per germline, CDR1 LNHDA and CDR2 SQIVND (reference sequence).

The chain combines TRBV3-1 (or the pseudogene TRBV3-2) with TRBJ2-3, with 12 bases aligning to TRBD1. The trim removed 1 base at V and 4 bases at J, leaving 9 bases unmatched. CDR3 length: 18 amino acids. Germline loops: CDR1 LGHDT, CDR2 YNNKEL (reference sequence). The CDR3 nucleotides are TGTGCCAGCAGCCAAGTCGGGACAGGGGGCTATTATCCAGATACGCAGTATTTT. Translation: CASSQVGTGGYYPDTQYF.

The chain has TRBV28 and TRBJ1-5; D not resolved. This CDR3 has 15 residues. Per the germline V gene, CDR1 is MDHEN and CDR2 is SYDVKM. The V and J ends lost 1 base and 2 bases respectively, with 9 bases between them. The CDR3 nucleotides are TGTGCCAGCAGTTTATCGAGAGGAGGCAATCAGCCCCAGCATTTT. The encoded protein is CASSLSRGGNQPQHF.

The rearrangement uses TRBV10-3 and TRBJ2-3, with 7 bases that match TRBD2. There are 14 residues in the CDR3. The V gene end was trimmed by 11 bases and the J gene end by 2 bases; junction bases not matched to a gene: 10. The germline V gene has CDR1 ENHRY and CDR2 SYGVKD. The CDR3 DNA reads TGTGCCTCCCTCGCGGGGGACCTCACAGATACGCAGTATTTT. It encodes CASLAGDLTDTQYF.

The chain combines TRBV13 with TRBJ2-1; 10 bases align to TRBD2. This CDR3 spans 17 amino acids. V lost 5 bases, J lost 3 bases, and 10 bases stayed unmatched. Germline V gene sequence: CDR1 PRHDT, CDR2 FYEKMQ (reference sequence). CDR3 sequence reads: CASSLPSGTSVYNEQFF. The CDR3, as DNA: TGTGCCAGCAGCCTGCCGAGCGGGACTAGCGTCTACAATGAGCAGTTCTTC.

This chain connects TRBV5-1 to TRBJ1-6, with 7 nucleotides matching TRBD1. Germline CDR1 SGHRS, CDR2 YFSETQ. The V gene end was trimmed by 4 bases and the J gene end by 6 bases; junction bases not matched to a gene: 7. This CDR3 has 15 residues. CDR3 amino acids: CASSPDGDSNSPLHF. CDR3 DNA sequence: TGCGCCAGCAGCCCGGACGGGGACAGTAATTCACCCCTCCACTTT.

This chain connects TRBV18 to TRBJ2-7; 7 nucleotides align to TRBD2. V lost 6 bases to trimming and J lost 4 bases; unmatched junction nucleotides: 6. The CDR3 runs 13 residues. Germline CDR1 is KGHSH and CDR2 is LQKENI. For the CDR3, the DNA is TGTGCCAGCTCCCCGGGACTACAATACGAGCAGTACTTC. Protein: CASSPGLQYEQYF.

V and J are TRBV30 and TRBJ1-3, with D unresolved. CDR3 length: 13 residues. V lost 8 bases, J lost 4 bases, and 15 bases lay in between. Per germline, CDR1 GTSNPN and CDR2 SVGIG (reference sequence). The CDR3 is CAGGKVAGNTIYF. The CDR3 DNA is TGTGCCGGAGGGAAGGTAGCCGGAAACACCATATATTTT.

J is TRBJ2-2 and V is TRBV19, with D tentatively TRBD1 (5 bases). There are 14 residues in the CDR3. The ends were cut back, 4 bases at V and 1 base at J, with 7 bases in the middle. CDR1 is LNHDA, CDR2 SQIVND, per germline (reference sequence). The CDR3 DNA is TGTGCCAGTAGTAAAGACAGGAACACCGGGGAGCTGTTTTTT. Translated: CASSKDRNTGELFF.

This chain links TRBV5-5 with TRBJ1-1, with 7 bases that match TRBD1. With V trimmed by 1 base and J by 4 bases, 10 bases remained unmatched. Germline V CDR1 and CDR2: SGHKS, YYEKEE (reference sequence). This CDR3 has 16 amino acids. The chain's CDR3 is CASSLLAVQGVTEAFF. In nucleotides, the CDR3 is TGTGCCAGCAGCTTGTTAGCGGTGCAGGGGGTCACTGAAGCTTTCTTT. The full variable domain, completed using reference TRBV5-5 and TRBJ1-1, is DAGVTQSPTHLIKTRGQQVTLRCSPISGHKSVSWYQQVLGQGPQFIFQYYEKEERGRGNFPDRFSARQFPNYSSELNVNALLLGDSALYLCASSLLAVQGVTEAFFGQGTRLTVV.

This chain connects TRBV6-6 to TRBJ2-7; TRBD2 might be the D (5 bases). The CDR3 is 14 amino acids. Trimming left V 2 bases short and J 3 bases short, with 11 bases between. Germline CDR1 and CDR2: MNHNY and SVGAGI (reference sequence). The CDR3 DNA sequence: TGTGCCAGCAGTTACGGGGAGACCCTCTACGAGCAGTACTTC. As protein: CASSYGETLYEQYF.

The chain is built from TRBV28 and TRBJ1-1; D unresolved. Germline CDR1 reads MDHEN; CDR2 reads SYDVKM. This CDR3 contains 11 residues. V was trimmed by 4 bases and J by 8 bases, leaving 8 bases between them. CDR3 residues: CASSSRREAFF. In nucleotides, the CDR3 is TGTGCCAGCAGTTCCAGAAGAGAAGCTTTCTTT. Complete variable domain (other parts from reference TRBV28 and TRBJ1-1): DVKVTQSSRYLVKRTGEKVFLECVQDMDHENMFWYRQDPGLGLRLIYFSYDVKMKEKGDIPEGYSVSREKKERFSLILESASTNQTSMYLCASSSRREAFFGQGTRLTVV.

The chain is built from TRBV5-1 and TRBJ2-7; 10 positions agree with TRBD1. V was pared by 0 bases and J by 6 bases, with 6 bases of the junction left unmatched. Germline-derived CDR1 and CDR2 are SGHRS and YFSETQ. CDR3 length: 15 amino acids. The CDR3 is CASSLGDRGSREQYF. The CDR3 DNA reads TGCGCCAGCAGCTTGGGGGACAGGGGATCTCGCGAGCAGTACTTC. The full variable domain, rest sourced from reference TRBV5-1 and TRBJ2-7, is KAGVTQTPRYLIKTRGQQVTLSCSPISGHRSVSWYQQTPGQGLQFLFEYFSETQRNKGNFPGRFSGRQFSNSRSEMNVSTLELGDSALYLCASSLGDRGSREQYFGPGTRLTVT.

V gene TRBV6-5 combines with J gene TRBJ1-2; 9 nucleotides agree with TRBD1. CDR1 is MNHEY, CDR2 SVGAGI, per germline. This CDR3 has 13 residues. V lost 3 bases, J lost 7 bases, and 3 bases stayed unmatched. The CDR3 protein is CASSYTGQGGYTF. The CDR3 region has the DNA TGTGCCAGCAGTTATACGGGACAGGGTGGCTACACCTTC.

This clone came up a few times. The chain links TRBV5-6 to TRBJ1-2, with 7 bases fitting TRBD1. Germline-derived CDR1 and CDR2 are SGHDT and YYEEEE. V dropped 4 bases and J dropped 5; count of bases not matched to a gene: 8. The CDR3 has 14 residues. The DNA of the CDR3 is TGTGCCAGCAGCCCCAAGACAGGGAATTATGGCTACACCTTC. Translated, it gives CASSPKTGNYGYTF.

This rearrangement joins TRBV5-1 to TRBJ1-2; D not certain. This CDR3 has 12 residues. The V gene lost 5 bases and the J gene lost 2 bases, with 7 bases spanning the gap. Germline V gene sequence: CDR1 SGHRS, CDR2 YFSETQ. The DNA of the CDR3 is TGCGCCAGCAGAAGGGAGAACTATGGCTACACCTTC. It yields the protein CASRRENYGYTF.

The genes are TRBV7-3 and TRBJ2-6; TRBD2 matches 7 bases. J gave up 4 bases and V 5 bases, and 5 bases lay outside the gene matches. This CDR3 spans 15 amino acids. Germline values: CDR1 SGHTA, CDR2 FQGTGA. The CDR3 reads CASSPGGSGANVLTF. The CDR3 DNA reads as TGTGCCAGCAGCCCCGGGGGGAGCGGGGCCAACGTCCTGACTTTC.

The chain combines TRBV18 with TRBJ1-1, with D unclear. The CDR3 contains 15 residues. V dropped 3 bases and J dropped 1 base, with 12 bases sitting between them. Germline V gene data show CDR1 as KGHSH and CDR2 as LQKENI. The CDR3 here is CASSPSSAGNTEAFF. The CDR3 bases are TGTGCCAGCTCACCCTCCTCCGCCGGGAACACTGAAGCTTTCTTT.

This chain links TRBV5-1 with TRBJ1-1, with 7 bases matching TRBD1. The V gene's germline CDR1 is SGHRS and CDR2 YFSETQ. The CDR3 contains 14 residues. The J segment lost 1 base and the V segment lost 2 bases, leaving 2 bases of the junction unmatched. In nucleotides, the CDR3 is TGCGCCAGCAGCTTTGGGACAGCGAACACTGAAGCTTTCTTT. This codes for CASSFGTANTEAFF. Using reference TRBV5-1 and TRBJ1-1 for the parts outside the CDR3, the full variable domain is KAGVTQTPRYLIKTRGQQVTLSCSPISGHRSVSWYQQTPGQGLQFLFEYFSETQRNKGNFPGRFSGRQFSNSRSEMNVSTLELGDSALYLCASSFGTANTEAFFGQGTRLTVV.

CDR3: CASSGPNRAELFF. The DNA for the CDR3 is TGTGCCAGCTCAGGCCCCAACAGGGCTGAACTGTTTTTT. The chain links TRBV18 to TRBJ1-4; D is perhaps TRBD1 (6 bases). V gave up 5 bases and J gave up 12 bases, with 16 bases separating them. There are 13 residues in the CDR3. CDR1 and CDR2 (germline): KGHSH, LQKENI.

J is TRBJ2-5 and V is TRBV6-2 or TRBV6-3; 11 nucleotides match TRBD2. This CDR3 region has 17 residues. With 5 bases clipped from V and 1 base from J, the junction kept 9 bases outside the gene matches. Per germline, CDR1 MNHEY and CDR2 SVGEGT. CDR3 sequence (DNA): TGTGCCAGCAGTCCATTCCCCGGGACTAGCGGCCAAGAGACCCAGTACTTC. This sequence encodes CASSPFPGTSGQETQYF.

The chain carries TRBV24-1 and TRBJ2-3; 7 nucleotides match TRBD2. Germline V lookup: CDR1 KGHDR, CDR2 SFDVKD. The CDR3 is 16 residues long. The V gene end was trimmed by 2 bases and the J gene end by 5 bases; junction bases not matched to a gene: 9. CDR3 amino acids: CATSDWGSGREDTQYF. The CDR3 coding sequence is TGTGCCACCAGTGATTGGGGCTCAGGGAGGGAAGATACGCAGTATTTT.